This T cell receptor beta chain was sequenced during a study of T cell responses to AZD1222 COVID-19 vaccine. A word on this clone: Its antigen is not identified.

Measured with immunoSEQ multiplex PCR; TCRdb has only the in-frame clones, and not every one. The table shows 95,000 to 150,000 clones, with around 93% occurring only once. Study-wide results and limits: There were mostly white British donors and more females than males, and clonal diversity was possibly underestimated. Recipients of two AZD1222 doses showed rising Spike-specific TCR breadth and depth.

The receptor's source is an adult who received the AZD1222 COVID-19 vaccine. This specimen consisted of peripheral blood, obtained 28 days after the second AZD1222 dose.

CDR3: CASSQGPSGEQYF. For the CDR3, the DNA is TGTGCCAGCAGCCAAGGGCCTAGCGGCGAGCAGTACTTC. V is TRBV3-1 (or the pseudogene TRBV3-2) and J is TRBJ2-7, with 7 bases fitting TRBD2. Germline values: CDR1 LGHDT, CDR2 YNNKEL (reference sequence). The CDR3 loop spans 13 amino acids. The ends lost 1 base at V and 6 bases at J; junction bases unmatched: 3.